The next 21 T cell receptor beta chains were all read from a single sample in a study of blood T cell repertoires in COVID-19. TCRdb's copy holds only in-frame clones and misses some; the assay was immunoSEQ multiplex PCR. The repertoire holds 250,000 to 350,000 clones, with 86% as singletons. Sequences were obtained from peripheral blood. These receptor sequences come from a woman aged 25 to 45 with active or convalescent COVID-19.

The chain's CDR3 is CASSLDGQGIHEQYF. CDR3 in DNA: TGCGCCAGCAGCTTGGACGGACAGGGTATCCACGAGCAGTACTTC. This chain links TRBV5-1 with TRBJ2-7; 8 positions match TRBD1. With 0 bases clipped from V and 5 bases from J, the junction kept 7 bases outside the gene matches. CDR3 length: 15 amino acids. Germline CDR1 and CDR2: SGHRS and YFSETQ.

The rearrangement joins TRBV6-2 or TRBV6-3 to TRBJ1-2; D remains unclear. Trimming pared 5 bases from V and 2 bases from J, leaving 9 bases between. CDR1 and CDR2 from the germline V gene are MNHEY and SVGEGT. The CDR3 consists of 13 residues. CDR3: CASSDQLNYGYTF. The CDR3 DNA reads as TGTGCCAGCAGTGATCAGTTGAACTATGGCTACACCTTC.

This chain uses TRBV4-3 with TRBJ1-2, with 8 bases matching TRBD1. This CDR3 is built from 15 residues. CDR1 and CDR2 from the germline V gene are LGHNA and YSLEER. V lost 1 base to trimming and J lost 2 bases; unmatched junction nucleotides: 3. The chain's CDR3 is CASSQAAGGNYGYTF. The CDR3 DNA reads TGCGCCAGCAGCCAAGCTGCAGGGGGCAACTATGGCTACACCTTC.

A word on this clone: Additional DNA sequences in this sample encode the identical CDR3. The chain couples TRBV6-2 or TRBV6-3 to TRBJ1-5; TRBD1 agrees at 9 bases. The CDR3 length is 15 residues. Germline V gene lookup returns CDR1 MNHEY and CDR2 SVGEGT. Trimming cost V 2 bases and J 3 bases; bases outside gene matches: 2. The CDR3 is CASSYRDRVNQPQHF. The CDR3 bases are TGTGCCAGCAGTTACAGGGACAGGGTCAATCAGCCCCAGCATTTT.

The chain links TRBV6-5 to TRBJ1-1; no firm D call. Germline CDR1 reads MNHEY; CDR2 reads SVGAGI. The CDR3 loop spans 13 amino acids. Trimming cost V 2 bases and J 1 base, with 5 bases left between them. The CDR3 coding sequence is TGTGCCAGCAGTTACCGGAGGAACACTGAAGCTTTCTTT. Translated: CASSYRRNTEAFF.

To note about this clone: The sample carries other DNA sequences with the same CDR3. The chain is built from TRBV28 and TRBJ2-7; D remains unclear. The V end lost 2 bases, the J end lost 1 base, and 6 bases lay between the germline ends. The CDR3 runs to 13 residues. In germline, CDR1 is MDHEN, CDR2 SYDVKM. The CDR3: CASSLDTSYEQYF. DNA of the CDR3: TGTGCCAGCAGTTTAGACACGTCCTACGAGCAGTACTTC.

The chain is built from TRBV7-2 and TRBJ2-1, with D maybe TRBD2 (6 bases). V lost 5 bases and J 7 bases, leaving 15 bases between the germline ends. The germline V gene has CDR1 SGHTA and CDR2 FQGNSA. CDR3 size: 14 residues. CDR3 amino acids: CASSPAGLSNEQFF. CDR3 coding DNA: TGTGCCAGCAGCCCGGCGGGACTCTCAAATGAGCAGTTCTTC.

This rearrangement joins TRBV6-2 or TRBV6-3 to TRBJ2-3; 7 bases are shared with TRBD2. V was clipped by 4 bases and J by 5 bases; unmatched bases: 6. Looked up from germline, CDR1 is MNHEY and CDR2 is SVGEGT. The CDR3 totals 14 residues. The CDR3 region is CASSFWGGRDTQYF. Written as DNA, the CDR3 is TGTGCCAGCAGTTTCTGGGGGGGGAGAGATACGCAGTATTTT.

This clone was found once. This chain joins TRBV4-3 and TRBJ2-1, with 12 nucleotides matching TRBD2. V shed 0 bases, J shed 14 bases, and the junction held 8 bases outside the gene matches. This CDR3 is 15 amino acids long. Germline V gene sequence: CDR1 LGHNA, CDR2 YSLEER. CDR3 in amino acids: CASSQEGLAGGPEFF. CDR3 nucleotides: TGCGCCAGCAGCCAAGAAGGTCTAGCGGGGGGGCCGGAGTTCTTC.

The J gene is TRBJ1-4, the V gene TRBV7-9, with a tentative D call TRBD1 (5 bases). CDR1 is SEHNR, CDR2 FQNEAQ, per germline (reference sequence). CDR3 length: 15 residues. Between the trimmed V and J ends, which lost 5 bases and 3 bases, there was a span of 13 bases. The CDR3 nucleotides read TGTGCCAGCAGCCGGGGGGACGGTTCTAATGAAAAACTGTTTTTT. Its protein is CASSRGDGSNEKLFF.

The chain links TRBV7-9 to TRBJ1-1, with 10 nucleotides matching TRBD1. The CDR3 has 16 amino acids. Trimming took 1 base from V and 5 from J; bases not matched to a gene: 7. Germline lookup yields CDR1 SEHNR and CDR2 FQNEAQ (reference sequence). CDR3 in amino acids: CASSLVFGQGVTEAFF. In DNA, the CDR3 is TGTGCCAGCAGCTTAGTTTTTGGACAGGGGGTAACTGAAGCTTTCTTT.

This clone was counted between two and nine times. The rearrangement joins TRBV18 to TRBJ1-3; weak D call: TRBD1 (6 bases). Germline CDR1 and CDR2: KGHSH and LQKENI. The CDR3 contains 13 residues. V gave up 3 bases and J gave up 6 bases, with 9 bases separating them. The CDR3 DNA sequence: TGTGCCAGCTCACCCGCAGGGGAAAACACCATATATTTT. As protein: CASSPAGENTIYF.

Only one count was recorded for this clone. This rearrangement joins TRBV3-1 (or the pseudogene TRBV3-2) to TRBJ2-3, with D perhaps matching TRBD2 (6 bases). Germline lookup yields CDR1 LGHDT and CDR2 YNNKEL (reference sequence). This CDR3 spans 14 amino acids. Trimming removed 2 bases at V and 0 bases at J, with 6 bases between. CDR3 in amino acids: CASSQRGSTDTQYF. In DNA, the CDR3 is TGTGCCAGCAGCCAACGGGGGAGCACAGATACGCAGTATTTT.

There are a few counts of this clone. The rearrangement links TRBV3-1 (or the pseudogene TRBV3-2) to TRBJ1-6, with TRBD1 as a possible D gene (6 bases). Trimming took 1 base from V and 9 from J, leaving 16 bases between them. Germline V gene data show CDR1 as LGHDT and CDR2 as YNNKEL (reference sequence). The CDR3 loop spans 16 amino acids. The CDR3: CASSQVTPVGGSPLHF. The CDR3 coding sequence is TGTGCCAGCAGCCAAGTGACTCCCGTAGGGGGTTCACCCCTCCACTTT.

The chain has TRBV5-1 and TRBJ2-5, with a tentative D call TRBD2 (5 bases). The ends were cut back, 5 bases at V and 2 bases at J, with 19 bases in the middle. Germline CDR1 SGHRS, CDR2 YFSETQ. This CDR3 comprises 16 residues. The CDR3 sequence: CASRGRAGQHQETQYF. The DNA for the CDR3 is TGCGCCAGCAGGGGCCGGGCGGGTCAACATCAAGAGACCCAGTACTTC.

CDR3 DNA sequence: TGTGCCAGCAGCCTCGGGGGGGCGGCCCAGTACTTC. Translation gives CASSLGGAAQYF. The rearrangement joins TRBV5-8 to TRBJ2-5, with TRBD2 matching 8 bases. The V gene end was trimmed by 4 bases and the J gene end by 9 bases; junction bases not matched to a gene: 5. Germline V gene data show CDR1 as SGHTS and CDR2 as YDEGEE. The CDR3 runs 12 residues. The whole variable domain, filled in from reference TRBV5-8 and TRBJ2-5, reads EAGVTQSPTHLIKTRGQQATLRCSPISGHTSVYWYQQALGLGLQFLLWYDEGEERNRGNFPPRFSGRQFPNYSSELNVNALELEDSALYLCASSLGGAAQYFGPGTRLLVL.

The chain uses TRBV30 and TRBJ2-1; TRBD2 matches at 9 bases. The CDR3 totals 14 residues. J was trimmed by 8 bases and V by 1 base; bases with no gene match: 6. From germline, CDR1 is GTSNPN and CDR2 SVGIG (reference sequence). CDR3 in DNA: TGTGCCTGGAGTGGGGGCGGGGGGGCCGATGAGCAGTTCTTC. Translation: CAWSGGGGADEQFF.

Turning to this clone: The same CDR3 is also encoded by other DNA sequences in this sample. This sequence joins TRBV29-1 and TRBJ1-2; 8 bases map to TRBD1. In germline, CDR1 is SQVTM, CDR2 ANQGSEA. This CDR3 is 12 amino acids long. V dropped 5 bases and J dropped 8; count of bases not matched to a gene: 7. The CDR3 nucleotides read TGCAGCGTTAACACAGGGGGACGGGGCTACACCTTC. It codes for CSVNTGGRGYTF.

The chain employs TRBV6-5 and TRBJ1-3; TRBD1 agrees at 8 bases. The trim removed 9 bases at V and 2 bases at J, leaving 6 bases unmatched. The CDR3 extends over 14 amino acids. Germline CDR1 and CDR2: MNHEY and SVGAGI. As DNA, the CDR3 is TGTGCCAGTTCGGCAGGGGGCACTGGAAACACCATATATTTT. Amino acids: CASSAGGTGNTIYF.

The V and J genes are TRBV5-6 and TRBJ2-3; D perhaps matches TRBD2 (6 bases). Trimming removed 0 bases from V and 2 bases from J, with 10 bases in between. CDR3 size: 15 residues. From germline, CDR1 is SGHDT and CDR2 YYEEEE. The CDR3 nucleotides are TGTGCCAGCAGCTTGGGGGCGGGGTCCACAGATACGCAGTATTTT. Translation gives CASSLGAGSTDTQYF. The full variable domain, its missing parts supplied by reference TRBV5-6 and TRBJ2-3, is DAGVTQSPTHLIKTRGQQVTLRCSPKSGHDTVSWYQQALGQGPQFIFQYYEEEERQRGNFPDRFSGHQFPNYSSELNVNALLLGDSALYLCASSLGAGSTDTQYFGPGTRLTVL.

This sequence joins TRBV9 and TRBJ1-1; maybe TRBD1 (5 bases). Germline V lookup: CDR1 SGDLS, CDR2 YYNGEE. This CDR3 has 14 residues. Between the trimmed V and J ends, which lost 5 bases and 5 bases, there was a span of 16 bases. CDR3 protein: CASSLGGEGTEAFF. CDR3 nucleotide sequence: TGTGCCAGCAGTCTGGGAGGGGAAGGGACTGAAGCTTTCTTT.